Below, 24 T cell receptor beta chains from the same sample are listed, as sequenced in a study of cytomegalovirus exposure and HLA in healthy donors. The PCR contained 60 Vbeta and 13 Jbeta primers. Produced via immunoSEQ multiplex PCR; TCRdb's table is partial and in-frame only. The data show 80,000 or so clones, around 60% seen once. The sequenced sample was PBMCs. These receptors all stem from a man aged 30 to 39 in good health and CMV-seropositive.

This chain connects TRBV6-1 to TRBJ2-1, with 10 positions matching TRBD1. Looked up from germline, CDR1 is MNHNS and CDR2 is SASEGT. The V segment lost 7 bases and the J segment 2 bases; nucleotides outside the gene matches: 5. This CDR3 contains 15 residues. The CDR3 bases are TGTGCCAGCATCTCCGGACAGGGGGCCTACAATGAGCAGTTCTTC. Protein sequence: CASISGQGAYNEQFF.

The chain joins TRBV6-5 to TRBJ2-7, with a possible D match to TRBD2 (6 bases). This CDR3 comprises 14 residues. The V end lost 2 bases, the J end lost 1 base, and 9 bases lay between the germline ends. Germline values: CDR1 MNHEY, CDR2 SVGAGI. The chain's CDR3 is CASSYRRDSYEQYF. DNA of the CDR3: TGTGCCAGCAGTTACCGGCGGGATTCCTACGAGCAGTACTTC.

In DNA form, the CDR3 reads TGTGCCAGTAGTATCGCAGGGAGCACAGATACGCAGTATTTT. Its protein is CASSIAGSTDTQYF. The chain links TRBV19 to TRBJ2-3, with D perhaps TRBD1 (5 bases). The CDR3 totals 14 residues. V gave up 3 bases and J gave up 0 bases, with 7 bases separating them. Germline-derived CDR1 and CDR2 are LNHDA and SQIVND (reference sequence).

The chain has TRBV28 and TRBJ2-6; maybe TRBD2 (5 bases). The CDR3 loop spans 15 amino acids. Trimming shortened V by 5 bases and J by 1 base, and 9 bases separated the two germline ends. The V gene's germline CDR1 is MDHEN and CDR2 SYDVKM. CDR3 amino acids: CASSPSGSGANVLTF. The CDR3 DNA follows: TGTGCCAGCAGTCCGTCGGGGTCTGGGGCCAACGTCCTGACTTTC.

This CDR3 reads CASSYSRQMNTEAFF. The CDR3 region has the DNA TGTGCCAGCAGTTACTCGAGGCAGATGAACACTGAAGCTTTCTTT. The rearrangement links TRBV6-5 to TRBJ1-1; D is unclear. V lost 0 bases to trimming and J lost 0 bases, with 8 bases between them. Germline CDR1 reads MNHEY; CDR2 reads SVGAGI. The CDR3 runs to 15 residues.

In this sample, this clone turned up a few times. The rearrangement joins TRBV28 to TRBJ2-7, with 10 bases fitting TRBD1. Germline V gene data show CDR1 as MDHEN and CDR2 as SYDVKM. V lost 3 bases, J lost 5 bases, and 7 bases stayed unmatched. The CDR3 extends over 15 amino acids. The CDR3: CASSLTGGAFNEQYF. The CDR3 nucleotides are TGTGCCAGCAGTTTGACAGGGGGCGCCTTTAACGAGCAGTACTTC.

This clone was found once. The chain uses TRBV5-4 and TRBJ2-3; 8 bases map to TRBD2. The V segment lost 4 bases and the J segment 1 base; nucleotides outside the gene matches: 2. The germline gives CDR1 SGHNT, CDR2 YYREEE (reference sequence). The CDR3 is 14 amino acids. Here the CDR3 reads CASSPGGGTDTQYF. For the CDR3, the DNA is TGTGCCAGCAGCCCCGGGGGGGGCACAGATACGCAGTATTTT.

This chain links TRBV5-1 with TRBJ1-4; TRBD1 matches at 8 bases. Germline-derived CDR1 and CDR2 are SGHRS and YFSETQ. The CDR3 extends over 15 amino acids. V lost 1 base to trimming and J lost 7 bases; unmatched junction nucleotides: 6. The CDR3 nucleotides read TGCGCCAGCAGCTTGAAGGCCAGGGGGCCTGAAAAACTGTTTTTT. This sequence encodes CASSLKARGPEKLFF.

The rearrangement links TRBV6-1 to TRBJ2-7; 9 nucleotides agree with TRBD1. CDR3 length equals 16 residues. The germline V gene has CDR1 MNHNS and CDR2 SASEGT. V lost 4 bases and J lost 0; bases outside the gene matches: 7. CDR3 DNA sequence: TGTGCCAGCAGTGGCGGGACAGGGTTCAGCTCCTACGAGCAGTACTTC. Translated, it gives CASSGGTGFSSYEQYF.

The V call is TRBV14, the J call TRBJ2-5, with 9 bases aligning to TRBD2. V gave up 5 bases and J gave up 5 bases; unmatched junction bases: 12. The CDR3 is made up of 16 amino acids. The germline V gene encodes CDR1 SGHDN and CDR2 FVKESK. The CDR3 DNA reads as TGTGCCAGCAGCTTTACCGGTAGCGGGAGCGGGGAGACCCAGTACTTC. Translation gives CASSFTGSGSGETQYF.

Of note for this clone: The junction does not match germline at one end; this may be a read error. The chain couples TRBV18 to TRBJ1-2; D is ambiguous. Germline loops: CDR1 KGHSH, CDR2 LQKENI. The CDR3 sequence is 15 residues long. CDR3 sequence (DNA): TGTGCCAGCTCCCCACGCGGCGGAGGACACTATGGCTACACCTTC. Residues: CASSPRGGGHYGYTF.

This chain uses TRBV10-3 with TRBJ1-1, with D uncertain. The V gene lost 7 bases and the J gene lost 1 base, with 10 bases spanning the gap. CDR1 ENHRY and CDR2 SYGVKD come from the germline V gene. The CDR3 sequence is 13 residues long. The CDR3 DNA is TGTGCCATCACCGAGCTTGGGAACACTGAAGCTTTCTTT. As protein: CAITELGNTEAFF.

This clone has a handful of counts. The J gene is TRBJ2-1, the V gene TRBV2; D unresolved. The germline V gene has CDR1 SNHLY and CDR2 FYNNEI. This CDR3 contains 11 residues. V lost 6 bases, J lost 15 bases, and 15 bases lay in between. CDR3 protein: CASRRLPSGFF. CDR3 in DNA: TGTGCCAGCAGGAGACTGCCTTCGGGGTTCTTC.

This clone turned up a few times. The genes are TRBV11-2 and TRBJ2-7; D might be TRBD1 (6 bases). V was trimmed by 3 bases and J by 0 bases, leaving 12 bases between them. The germline V gene encodes CDR1 SGHAT and CDR2 FQNNGV. The length of the CDR3 is 15 residues. Here the CDR3 reads CASSLATGISYEQYF. The CDR3 region has the DNA TGTGCCAGCAGCTTGGCCACAGGGATCTCCTACGAGCAGTACTTC.

This clone was detected only a few times. This chain connects TRBV9 to TRBJ2-1; TRBD2 matches 9 bases. The CDR3 runs 15 residues. Trimming took 3 bases from V and 4 from J; bases not matched to a gene: 5. Germline-derived CDR1 and CDR2 are SGDLS and YYNGEE. The CDR3 spells CASSGGGLAYNEQFF. DNA of the CDR3: TGTGCCAGCAGCGGGGGGGGACTAGCATACAATGAGCAGTTCTTC. The whole variable domain, remainder taken from reference TRBV9 and TRBJ2-1, is DSGVTQTPKHLITATGQRVTLRCSPRSGDLSVYWYQQSLDQGLQFLIQYYNGEERAKGNILERFSAQQFPDLHSELNLSSLELGDSALYFCASSGGGLAYNEQFFGPGTRLTVL.

V is TRBV11-3 and J is TRBJ1-1, with 7 bases lining up with TRBD1. The ends lost 0 bases at V and 10 bases at J; junction bases unmatched: 5. This CDR3 region has 13 residues. The germline V gene has CDR1 SGHNT and CDR2 YENEEA. DNA for the CDR3: TGTGCCAGCAGCTTAGAAACAGGGGCGAGAGCTTTCTTT. It translates to CASSLETGARAFF.

The J gene is TRBJ1-2, the V gene TRBV21-1; the tabulated D call, TRBD1, remains unverified against the DNA. TRBV21-1 is reported as a pseudogene. The CDR3 covers 14 residues. CDR3 sequence: CASSKAQGVNGYTF. CDR3 in DNA: TGTGCCAGCAGCAAAGCGCAAGGGGTCAATGGCTACACCTTC.

This rearrangement joins TRBV27 to TRBJ1-1, with D possibly TRBD1 on 6 matching bases. The germline gives CDR1 MNHEY, CDR2 SMNVEV (reference sequence). The CDR3 is made up of 14 amino acids. With 9 bases removed from V and 4 bases from J, the gap between germline ends came to 18 bases. CDR3 loop: CASNRAGKGTEAFF. CDR3 nucleotide sequence: TGTGCCAGTAACAGGGCCGGGAAGGGCACTGAAGCTTTCTTT.

The table lists this clone with a count of one. The genes are TRBV7-3 and TRBJ1-1; D ambiguous. Germline loops: CDR1 SGHTA, CDR2 FQGTGA. Trimming stripped 6 bases from V and 4 bases from J, with 12 bases between. The CDR3 is 13 residues long. In DNA form, the CDR3 reads TGTGCCAGCAGTAAGGTAGGCGGCACTGAAGCTTTCTTT. Amino acids: CASSKVGGTEAFF.

The rearrangement joins TRBV7-3 to TRBJ2-6; 8 bases fit TRBD1. This CDR3 contains 18 residues. V gave up 0 bases and J gave up 4 bases; unmatched junction bases: 8. Germline assignment: CDR1 SGHTA and CDR2 FQGTGA. CDR3 nucleotides: TGTGCCAGCAGCTTAACCCCCGGGACAGGTTTCGGGGCCAACGTCCTGACTTTC. It is translated as CASSLTPGTGFGANVLTF.

The chain links TRBV7-9 to TRBJ2-7; 9 bases match TRBD2. Germline loops: CDR1 SEHNR, CDR2 FQNEAQ (reference sequence). The V segment lost 3 bases and the J segment 4 bases; nucleotides outside the gene matches: 10. The CDR3 sequence is 16 residues long. Here the CDR3 DNA reads TGTGCCAGCAGCTTGGGGCCCGGGACTAGCTCGTACGAGCAGTACTTC. This sequence encodes CASSLGPGTSSYEQYF.

For the CDR3, the DNA is TGTGCCAGTAGTAGGATGGGGGACACAAACACTGAAGCTTTCTTT. Amino acid sequence: CASSRMGDTNTEAFF. The chain carries TRBV19 and TRBJ1-1; D is perhaps TRBD1 (6 bases). CDR1 is LNHDA, CDR2 SQIVND, per germline (reference sequence). The ends were cut back, 4 bases at V and 2 bases at J, with 14 bases in the middle. The CDR3 loop spans 15 amino acids.

CDR3 sequence (DNA): TGTGCCAGCGCGCCGACAGGGACCAAAAACATTCAGTACTTC. Amino acids: CASAPTGTKNIQYF. The chain employs TRBV18 and TRBJ2-4; 7 bases map to TRBD1. The CDR3 consists of 14 residues. Germline V gene data show CDR1 as KGHSH and CDR2 as LQKENI. V gave up 8 bases and J gave up 2 bases; unmatched junction bases: 6.

This clone was observed once. This chain connects TRBV14 to TRBJ2-7; the match to TRBD2 covers 11 bases. Per germline, CDR1 SGHDN and CDR2 FVKESK. The CDR3 loop spans 16 amino acids. Unmatched junction bases numbered 8, after V lost 4 bases and J lost 3 bases. Written as DNA, the CDR3 is TGTGCCAGCAGCCGATCGGGACTAGCGGACATCTACGAGCAGTACTTC. Translated, it gives CASSRSGLADIYEQYF.